The sequence of this T cell receptor beta chain was determined in a study of blood T cell repertoires in COVID-19. Overall study context: Italy, Spain and the United States were the sources of the convalescent and acute COVID-19 samples. T cells, B-cell-depleted T cells, or PBMCs provided the cDNA or gDNA that served as material.

The V gene's germline CDR1 is SEHNR and CDR2 FQNEAQ (reference sequence). The germline V and J ends were trimmed by 3 bases and 7 bases, with 10 bases remaining between them. This CDR3 has 14 amino acids. Sequenced by immunoSEQ multiplex PCR; TCRdb stores in-frame clones only, minus some. The sample lists 140,000 or so clones, 88% occurring once. Sequenced: peripheral blood. The receptor's source is a woman between 45 and 65 years old with acute or convalescent COVID-19. The chain combines TRBV7-9 with TRBJ1-6; D remains ambiguous. CDR3 in amino acids: CASSLGRGNSPLHF. For the CDR3, the DNA is TGTGCCAGCAGCTTGGGTCGAGGGAATTCACCCCTCCACTTT.